The next 15 T cell receptor beta chains were all read from a single sample in a study of CD8 T cells in Susac syndrome. With random hexamers, reverse transcription was performed on about 0.5 to 1 ug of RNA. In TCRdb, the immunoSEQ multiplex PCR reads were re-called with MiXCR into one record per CDR3 protein. The table lists some 300,000 distinct CDR3 sequences, around 84% of them singletons. Sequenced input: CD8+ T cells from PBMCs. These receptors all stem from a human donor with multiple sclerosis.

The genes are TRBV19 and TRBJ2-7; no clear D. The CDR3 extends over 13 amino acids. The germline gives CDR1 LNHDA, CDR2 SQIVND (reference sequence). Trimming left V 2 bases short and J 3 bases short, with 8 bases between. The CDR3 nucleotides are TGTGCCAGTAGTATAAGTATCGTCTACGAGCAGTACTTC. Its translation: CASSISIVYEQYF.

The V gene is TRBV12-3 or TRBV12-4, the J gene TRBJ1-2; unclear D gene. The CDR3 runs 13 residues. Trimming shortened V by 4 bases and J by 6 bases, and 12 bases separated the two germline ends. The CDR3 bases are TGTGCCAGCAGTTCGCGGACCGTCGATGGCTACACCTTC. Protein: CASSSRTVDGYTF.

In this sample, this clonotype turned up a few times. Germline is not matched at one junction end, which may reflect a read error. The chain combines TRBV5-1 with TRBJ2-5, with D perhaps TRBD2 (6 bases). CDR1 and CDR2 (germline): SGHRS, YFSETQ. CDR3 length: 13 residues. Here the CDR3 reads CASSLAGRETQYF. The CDR3 nucleotides read TGTGCCAGCAGTTTAGCAGGGAGGGAGACCCAGTACTTC.

The chain uses TRBV28 and TRBJ2-3; 11 bases line up with TRBD2. This CDR3 spans 17 amino acids. The germline CDR1 and CDR2 sequences are MDHEN and SYDVKM. The ends lost 6 bases at V and 2 bases at J; junction bases unmatched: 10. Here the CDR3 DNA reads TGTGCCAGCAGCCCATCCGGACTAGCGGGTCTCACAGATACGCAGTATTTT. Its translation is CASSPSGLAGLTDTQYF.

This clonotype appeared once. The chain uses TRBV27 and TRBJ2-5; TRBD1 matches at 7 bases. CDR3 length: 14 residues. Losses at the gene ends were 4 bases for V and 4 bases for J; bases not matched to a gene: 6. Looked up from germline, CDR1 is MNHEY and CDR2 is SMNVEV (reference sequence). CDR3 bases: TGTGCCAGCAGTTCGGATGACAGGGCAGAGACCCAGTACTTC. Translated: CASSSDDRAETQYF.

This chain uses TRBV9 with TRBJ1-2, with D hard to call. CDR1 and CDR2 (germline): SGDLS, YYNGEE. Trimming removed 0 bases at V and 2 bases at J, with 8 bases between. The CDR3 extends over 14 amino acids. The DNA for the CDR3 is TGTGCCAGCAGCGTAGCTCAACAGAACTATGGCTACACCTTC. Encoded protein: CASSVAQQNYGYTF.

J is TRBJ1-2 and V is TRBV7-9; D may be TRBD1 (5 bases). Germline-derived CDR1 and CDR2 are SEHNR and FQNEAQ (reference sequence). The CDR3 sequence is 15 residues long. Deletions cut 3 bases from V and 7 bases from J, with 18 bases between. The CDR3, as DNA: TGTGCCAGCAGCTTCAAGGAGGCAGGGAGGAGTGGCTACACCTTC. This codes for CASSFKEAGRSGYTF.

The table lists this clonotype with a few counts. The chain uses TRBV5-5 and TRBJ2-4, with TRBD2 identical over 7 bases. The CDR3 runs to 18 residues. Germline-derived CDR1 and CDR2 are SGHKS and YYEKEE (reference sequence). With V trimmed by 1 base and J by 0 bases, 10 bases remained unmatched. This chain's CDR3 is CASSLTRIAGLAKNIQYF. The CDR3 region has the DNA TGTGCCAGCAGCTTGACCCGTATAGCGGGTCTAGCCAAAAACATTCAGTACTTC.

V usage is TRBV5-1 and J usage is TRBJ1-2, with unresolved D. Germline loops: CDR1 SGHRS, CDR2 YFSETQ. The CDR3 consists of 17 residues. V gave up 6 bases and J gave up 4 bases, with 25 bases separating them. The CDR3 DNA reads as TGCGCCAGCAAAGACTCTCTGAAGGGAGAAGGGCTCTATGGCTACACCTTC. Protein: CASKDSLKGEGLYGYTF.

The chain has TRBV7-2 and TRBJ2-7, with 10 bases matching TRBD2. Germline CDR1 is SGHTA and CDR2 is FQGNSA. The CDR3 length is 15 residues. The V and J ends lost 4 bases and 4 bases, in that order; junction bases with no gene match: 7. The CDR3 spells CASSSPTSGLYEQYF. The CDR3 nucleotides read TGTGCCAGCAGCTCCCCGACTAGCGGGCTGTACGAGCAGTACTTC.

This rearrangement joins TRBV5-1 to TRBJ2-2, with 14 bases identical to TRBD2. Germline V gene sequence: CDR1 SGHRS, CDR2 YFSETQ. This CDR3 is built from 16 residues. Unmatched junction bases numbered 4, after V lost 4 bases and J lost 5 bases. CDR3: CASSPRTSGRTGELFF. CDR3 in DNA: TGCGCCAGCAGCCCTAGGACTAGCGGGAGGACCGGGGAGCTGTTTTTT.

The chain joins TRBV12-3 or TRBV12-4 to TRBJ1-5; D remains unclear. The CDR3 runs to 15 residues. V lost 3 bases to trimming and J lost 2 bases, with 11 bases between them. The CDR3 sequence: CASSFVSEGNQPQHF. The CDR3 DNA reads TGTGCCAGCAGTTTCGTTTCAGAGGGCAATCAGCCCCAGCATTTT.

This CDR3 is CASSFWVGGPEETQYF. As DNA, the CDR3 is TGTGCCAGCAGTTTTTGGGTGGGAGGGCCCGAAGAGACCCAGTACTTC. The chain uses TRBV28 and TRBJ2-5, with TRBD2 matching over 7 bases. Germline V lookup: CDR1 MDHEN, CDR2 SYDVKM. Trimming removed 3 bases from V and 3 bases from J; junction bases left unmatched: 10. This CDR3 contains 16 residues.

The CDR3, as DNA: TGTGCCAGCAGCCAAGATCCCAGGACTAGCGGGATTCGTAGTGAGCAGTTCTTC. It encodes CASSQDPRTSGIRSEQFF. The V call is TRBV3-1, the J call TRBJ2-1, with 12 nucleotides matching TRBD2. This CDR3 comprises 18 residues. In germline, CDR1 is LGHDT, CDR2 YNNKEL (reference sequence). V shed 0 bases, J shed 9 bases, and the junction held 12 bases outside the gene matches.

The CDR3 loop is CASSFGQSGSSYNEQFF. The CDR3, as DNA: TGTGCCAGCAGCTTCGGCCAAAGCGGGAGCTCCTACAATGAGCAGTTCTTC. This chain joins TRBV7-9 and TRBJ2-1; TRBD2 aligns across 8 bases. Trimming cost V 3 bases and J 0 bases; bases outside gene matches: 7. The germline V gene has CDR1 SEHNR and CDR2 FQNEAQ (reference sequence). This CDR3 has 17 residues.